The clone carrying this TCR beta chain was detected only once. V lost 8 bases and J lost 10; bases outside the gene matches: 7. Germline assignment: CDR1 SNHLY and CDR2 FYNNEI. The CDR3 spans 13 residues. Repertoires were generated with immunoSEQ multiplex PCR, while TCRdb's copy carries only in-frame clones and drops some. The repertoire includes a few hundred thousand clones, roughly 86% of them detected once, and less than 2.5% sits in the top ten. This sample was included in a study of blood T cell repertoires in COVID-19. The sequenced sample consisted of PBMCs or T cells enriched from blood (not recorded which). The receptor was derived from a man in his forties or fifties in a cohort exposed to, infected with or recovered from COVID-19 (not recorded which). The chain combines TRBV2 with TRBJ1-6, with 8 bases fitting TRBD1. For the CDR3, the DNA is TGTGCCAGCCACGGACAGGGACAGTCACCCCTCCACTTT. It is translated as CASHGQGQSPLHF.